This T cell receptor beta chain was sequenced in a study of T cell changes during pregnancy in multiple sclerosis. The protocol was immunoSEQ multiplex PCR, while the TCRdb copy is restricted to in-frame clones and leaves out a portion. Found here are fewer than 90,000 clones, approximately 94% of them singletons; the top ten hold 0.7% to 1%. Germline V gene sequence: CDR1 WSHSY, CDR2 SAAADI. Trimming took off 2 bases at V and 0 bases at J, with 11 bases between the two ends. This CDR3 has 15 amino acids. This clone was seen just once. V is TRBV10-2 and J is TRBJ2-7; maybe TRBD2 (7 bases). The sequencing used peripheral blood, collected in the third trimester of pregnancy. The receptor was derived from a female donor with multiple sclerosis, enrolled in a pregnancy study. Here the CDR3 reads CASSEGGASSYEQYF. The DNA of the CDR3 is TGCGCCAGCAGTGAGGGGGGGGCTAGCTCCTACGAGCAGTACTTC.